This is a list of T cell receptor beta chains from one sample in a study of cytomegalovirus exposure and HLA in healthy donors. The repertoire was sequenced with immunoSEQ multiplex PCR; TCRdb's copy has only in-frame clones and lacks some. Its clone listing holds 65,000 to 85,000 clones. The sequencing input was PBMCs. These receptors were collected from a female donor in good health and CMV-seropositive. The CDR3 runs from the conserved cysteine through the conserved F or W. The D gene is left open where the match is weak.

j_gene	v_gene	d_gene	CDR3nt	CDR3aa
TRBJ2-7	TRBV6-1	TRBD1	TGTGCCAGCAGTGGTATCCGGGACAGGGGGCTCCTGGTCTCCTACGAGCAGTACTTC	CASSGIRDRGLLVSYEQYF
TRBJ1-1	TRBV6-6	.	TGTGCCAGCAGTTACTCGAGGTCCCCGCTGAACACTGAAGCTTTCTTT	CASSYSRSPLNTEAFF
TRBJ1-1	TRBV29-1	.	TGCAGCGTTGAATCAGGGGCTGGCACTGAAGCTTTCTTT	CSVESGAGTEAFF
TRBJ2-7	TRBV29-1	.	TGCAGCGTTGAAGGTGACGAGCGCGAGCAGTACTTC	CSVEGDEREQYF
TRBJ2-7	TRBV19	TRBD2	TGTGCCAGTAGTATAGATCTATCGGCGGGAGTATCGGGCGAGCAGTACTTC	CASSIDLSAGVSGEQYF
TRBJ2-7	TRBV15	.	TGTGCCACCAGCAGAGATCCAGGCGCCTACGAGCAGTACTTC	CATSRDPGAYEQYF
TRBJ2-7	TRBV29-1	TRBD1	TGCAGCGTTGAAGATATCGGGACAGGGGCCTACGAGCAGTACTTC	CSVEDIGTGAYEQYF
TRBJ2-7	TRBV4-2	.	TGTGCCAGCAGCCAGAAGGCGGCCGGGTCCCCCTACGAGCAGTACTTC	CASSQKAAGSPYEQYF
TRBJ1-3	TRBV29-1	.	TGCAGCGTCGCCAATGCAGACAGCCCTTCAATCTCTGGAAACACCATATATTTT	CSVANADSPSISGNTIYF
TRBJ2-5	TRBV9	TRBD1	TGTGCCAGCAGCCCACAGGGGAAAGAGACCCAGTACTTC	CASSPQGKETQYF
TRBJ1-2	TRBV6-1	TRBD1	TGTGCCAGCAGACAGGGGGCGAGCTATGGCTACACCTTC	CASRQGASYGYTF